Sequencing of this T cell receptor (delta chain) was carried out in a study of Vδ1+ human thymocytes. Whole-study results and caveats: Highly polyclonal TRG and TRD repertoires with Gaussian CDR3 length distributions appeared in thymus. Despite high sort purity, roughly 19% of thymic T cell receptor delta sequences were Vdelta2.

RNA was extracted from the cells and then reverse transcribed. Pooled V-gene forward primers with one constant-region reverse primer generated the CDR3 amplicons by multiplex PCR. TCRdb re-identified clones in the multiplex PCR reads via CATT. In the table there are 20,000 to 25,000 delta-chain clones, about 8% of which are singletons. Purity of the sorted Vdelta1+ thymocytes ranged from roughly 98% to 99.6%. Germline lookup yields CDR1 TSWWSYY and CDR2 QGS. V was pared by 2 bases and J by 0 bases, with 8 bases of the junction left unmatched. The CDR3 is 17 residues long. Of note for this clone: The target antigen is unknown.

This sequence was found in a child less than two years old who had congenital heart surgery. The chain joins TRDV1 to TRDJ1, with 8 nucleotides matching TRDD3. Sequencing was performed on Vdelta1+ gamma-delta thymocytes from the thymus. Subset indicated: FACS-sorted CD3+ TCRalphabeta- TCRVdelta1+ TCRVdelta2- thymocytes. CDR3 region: CALGESPDGGYTDKLIF. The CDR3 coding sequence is TGTGCTCTTGGGGAATCCCCGGATGGGGGATACACCGATAAACTCATCTTT.